This T cell receptor (beta chain) appears in the sequencing data of a study of cytomegalovirus exposure and HLA in healthy donors. Study-level results: Specific recognition of CMV antigens was confirmed in vitro for a few chains (all CMV-associated). On later analysis, the bulk of CMV-associated TCR beta chains appeared to be HLA-restricted. When analyzed later, the rates of TCR association showed variation by HLA locus, with DRB1 the most and HLA-C the fewest. Likely technical artifact: a cluster of highly shared sequence variants.

Amplification used 60 Vbeta primers and 13 Jbeta primers. Libraries were prepared by immunoSEQ multiplex PCR; TCRdb keeps only in-frame clonotypes and omits some of them. In all, the sample yields approximately 80,000 clones. CDR3 length equals 13 residues. V was trimmed by 5 bases and J by 3 bases, leaving 10 bases between them. Germline V CDR1 and CDR2: MNHEY, SMNVEV (reference sequence). On this clone itself: Its specificity is not known.

The TCR sequence derives from a man aged 18 to 30 in good health and CMV-seropositive. Sequenced sample: PBMCs. The chain links TRBV27 to TRBJ1-1; D uncertain. The CDR3 spells CASSIGRDTEAFF. CDR3 DNA sequence: TGTGCCAGCAGTATAGGGAGGGACACTGAAGCTTTCTTT.